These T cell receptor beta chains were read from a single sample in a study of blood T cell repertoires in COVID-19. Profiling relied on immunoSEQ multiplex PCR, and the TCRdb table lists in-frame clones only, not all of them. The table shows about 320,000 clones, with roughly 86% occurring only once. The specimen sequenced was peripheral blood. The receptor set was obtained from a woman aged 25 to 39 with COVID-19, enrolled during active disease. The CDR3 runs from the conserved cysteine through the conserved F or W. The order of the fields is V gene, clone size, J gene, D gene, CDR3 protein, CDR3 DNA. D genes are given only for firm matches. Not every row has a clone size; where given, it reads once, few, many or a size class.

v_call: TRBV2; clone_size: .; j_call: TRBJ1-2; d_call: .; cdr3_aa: CASSEEGQNYGYTF; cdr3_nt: TGTGCCAGCAGTGAAGAGGGGCAGAACTATGGCTACACCTTC
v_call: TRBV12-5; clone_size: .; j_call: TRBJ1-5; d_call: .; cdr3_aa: CASGSPPRPQHF; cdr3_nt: TGTGCTAGTGGTTCCCCCCCTAGGCCCCAGCATTTT
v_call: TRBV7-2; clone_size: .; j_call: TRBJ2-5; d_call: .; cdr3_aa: CASSLEPSGETQYF; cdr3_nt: TGTGCCAGCAGCTTAGAACCTTCAGGAGAGACCCAGTACTTC
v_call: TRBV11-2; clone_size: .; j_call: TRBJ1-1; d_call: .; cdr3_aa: CASSHPLRGNTEAFF; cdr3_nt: TGTGCCAGCAGCCATCCCTTACGGGGGAACACTGAAGCTTTCTTT
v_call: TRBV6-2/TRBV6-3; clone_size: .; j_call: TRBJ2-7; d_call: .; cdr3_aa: CASSYSTWGGGSHEQYF; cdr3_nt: TGTGCCAGCAGTTACTCGACTTGGGGTGGGGGGTCCCACGAGCAGTACTTC
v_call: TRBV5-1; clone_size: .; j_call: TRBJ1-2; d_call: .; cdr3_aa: CASSLSQANYGYTF; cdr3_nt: TGCGCCAGCAGCTTAAGCCAGGCTAACTATGGCTACACCTTC
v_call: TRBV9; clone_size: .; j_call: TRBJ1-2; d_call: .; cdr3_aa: CASSPGGGTNYGYTF; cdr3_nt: TGTGCCAGCAGCCCTGGGGGAGGGACTAACTATGGCTACACCTTC
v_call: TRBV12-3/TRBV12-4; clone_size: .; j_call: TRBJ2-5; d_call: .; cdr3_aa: CASSLSVEETQYF; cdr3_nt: TGTGCCAGCAGTTTGTCCGTCGAAGAGACCCAGTACTTC
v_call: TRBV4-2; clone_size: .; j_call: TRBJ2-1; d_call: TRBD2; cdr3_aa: CASSQELIAGNEQFF; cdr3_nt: TGTGCCAGCAGCCAAGAGTTAATAGCGGGAAATGAGCAGTTCTTC
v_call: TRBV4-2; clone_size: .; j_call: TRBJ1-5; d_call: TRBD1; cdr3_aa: CASSQDFGQGGGQPQHF; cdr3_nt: TGTGCCAGCAGCCAAGATTTTGGGCAGGGGGGTGGTCAGCCCCAGCATTTT
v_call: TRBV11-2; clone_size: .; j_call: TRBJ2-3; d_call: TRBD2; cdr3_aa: CASSLGGGAIRTDTQYF; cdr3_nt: TGTGCCAGCAGCTTAGGCGGGGGGGCGATAAGGACAGATACGCAGTATTTT
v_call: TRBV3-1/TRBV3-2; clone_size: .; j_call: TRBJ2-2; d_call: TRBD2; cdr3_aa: CASSQVGGLAGGSGELFF; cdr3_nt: TGTGCCAGCAGCCAAGTAGGGGGACTAGCGGGAGGGTCCGGGGAGCTGTTTTTT
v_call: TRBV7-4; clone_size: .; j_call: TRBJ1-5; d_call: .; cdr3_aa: CASSLPQNNQPQHF; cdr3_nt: TGTGCCAGCAGCTTACCACAGAACAATCAGCCCCAGCATTTT
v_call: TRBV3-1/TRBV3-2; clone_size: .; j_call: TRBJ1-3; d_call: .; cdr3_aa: CASSSFRVSGNTIYF; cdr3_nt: TGTGCCAGCAGCTCGTTCAGGGTCTCTGGAAACACCATATATTTT
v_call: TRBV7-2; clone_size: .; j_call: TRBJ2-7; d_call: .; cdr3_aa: CASSLGHQTYEQYF; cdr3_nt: TGTGCCAGCAGCCTCGGACACCAAACCTACGAGCAGTACTTC
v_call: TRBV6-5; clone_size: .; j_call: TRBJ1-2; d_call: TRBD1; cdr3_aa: CASRRTGGFGYTF; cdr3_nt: TGTGCCAGCAGGAGGACAGGGGGCTTTGGCTACACCTTC
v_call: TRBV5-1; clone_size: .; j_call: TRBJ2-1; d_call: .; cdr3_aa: CASSSPRTAYNEQFF; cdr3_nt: TGCGCCAGCAGCTCCCCCAGGACAGCCTACAATGAGCAGTTCTTC
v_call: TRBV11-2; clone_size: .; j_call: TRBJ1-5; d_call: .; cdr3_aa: CASSLASGNQPQHF; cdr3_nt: TGTGCCAGCAGCTTAGCCAGCGGCAATCAGCCCCAGCATTTT
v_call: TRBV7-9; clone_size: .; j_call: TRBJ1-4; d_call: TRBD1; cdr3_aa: CASIKPLREGGGEKLFF; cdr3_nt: TGTGCCAGCATCAAACCTCTGCGGGAAGGGGGCGGTGAAAAACTGTTTTTT
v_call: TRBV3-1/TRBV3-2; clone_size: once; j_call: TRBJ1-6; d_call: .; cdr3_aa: CASSSRRGNSPLHF; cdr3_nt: TGTGCCAGCAGCTCTCGACGGGGTAATTCACCCCTCCACTTT
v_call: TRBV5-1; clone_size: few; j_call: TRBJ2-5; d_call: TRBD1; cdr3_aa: CASSPTGDIGTQYF; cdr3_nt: TGCGCCAGCAGCCCGACAGGGGACATTGGGACCCAGTACTTC
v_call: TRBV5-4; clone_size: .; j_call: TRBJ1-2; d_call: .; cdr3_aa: CASIFGGGGGGYTF; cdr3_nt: TGTGCCAGCATCTTTGGAGGTGGGGGAGGAGGCTACACCTTC
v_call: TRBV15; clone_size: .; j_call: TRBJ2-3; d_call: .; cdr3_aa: CATSRDETVPSHDTQYF; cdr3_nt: TGTGCCACCAGCAGAGATGAGACAGTCCCATCGCATGATACGCAGTATTTT
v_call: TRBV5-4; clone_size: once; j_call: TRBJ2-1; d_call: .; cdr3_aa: CASSLGGFGEQFF; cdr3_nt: TGTGCCAGCAGCTTGGGTGGGTTCGGGGAGCAGTTCTTC